The present TCR beta chain was sequenced within a study of human T cells and chemical hapten exposure. Study background: Donors were sensitized with 2% DPC on the upper inner arm. A patient group, mainly female, showed alopecia areata, totalis or universalis. Across samples, TCR yields varied, mostly owing to small differences in pooled library volumes.

Points on this clonotype: Antigen specificity is unknown.

From the RACE reads, TCRdb called clonotypes with MiXCR, one entry per CDR3 protein. The sample contains some 64,000 distinct CDR3 sequences, approximately 11% of which appear only once. Study results and limitations: Expanded TCRs clustered into significantly more large CDR3 similarity groups than controls, the analysis revealed.

Time point given: patch test 3, about 24 weeks after DPC sensitization. Stated treatment: therapeutic diphenylcyclopropenone sensitization with weekly scalp DPC. The germline gives CDR1 SGHRS, CDR2 YFSETQ. The CDR3 covers 13 residues. Trimming took 5 bases from V and 4 from J, leaving 10 bases between them. This receptor was obtained from a woman aged 25 to 39 with alopecia areata. Some clones in this sample may be carry-over from other donors' samples. The J gene is TRBJ1-5, the V gene TRBV5-1; a possible D gene is TRBD1 (5 bases). Here the sequenced sample was whole blood, taken in connection with sensitization to the hapten diphenylcyclopropenone (DPC). DNA of the CDR3: TGCGCCAGCAGTCAGGGACCTAATCAGCCCCAGCATTTT. Encoded protein: CASSQGPNQPQHF.